These T cell receptor beta chains were read from a single sample in a study of blood T cell repertoires in COVID-19. Repertoires were generated with immunoSEQ multiplex PCR, while TCRdb's copy carries only in-frame clones and drops some. The sample lists 200,000 to 300,000 clones; about four fifths were seen once. Sequenced sample: peripheral blood. The source of these receptors is a man aged 25 to 40 who had recovered from COVID-19. Each CDR3 is given with its conserved first and last residue. A D gene is named only where the DNA matches it firmly. Only some rows state a clone size, as once, few, many or a class for expanded clones.

>TRBJ1-3|TRBV3-1/TRBV3-2|NA|15|few
CASSPATGPGNTIYF
TGTGCCAGCAGCCCCGCCACAGGACCTGGAAACACCATATATTTT
>TRBJ2-5|TRBV5-4|TRBD1|14|many
CASSRGQGQETQYF
TGTGCCAGCAGCAGGGGACAGGGGCAGGAGACCCAGTACTTC
>TRBJ1-2|TRBV15|NA|20|NA
CATSRERSTDKGKLGYGYTF
TGTGCCACCAGCAGAGAACGTTCGACAGATAAGGGGAAACTGGGCTATGGCTACACCTTC
>TRBJ2-7|TRBV6-5|TRBD1|15|NA
CASSIRGPLSYEQYF
TGTGCCAGCAGCATCAGGGGGCCCCTCTCCTACGAGCAGTACTTC
>TRBJ2-3|TRBV5-1|TRBD2|17|NA
CASSLPSGDLGTDTQYF
TGCGCCAGCAGCTTGCCTAGCGGGGACCTCGGCACAGATACGCAGTATTTT
>TRBJ2-7|TRBV9|NA|14|many
CASSARWGGDEQYF
TGTGCCAGCAGCGCCCGCTGGGGGGGCGACGAGCAGTACTTC
>TRBJ2-7|TRBV4-1|TRBD1|15|once
CASSQISQGAFPKSF
TGCGCCAGCAGCCAAATTTCACAGGGGGCATTTCCGAAGTCATTC
>TRBJ2-2|TRBV18|NA|14|once
CATTRGRDTGELFF
TGTGCCACTACCAGGGGAAGGGACACCGGGGAGCTGTTTTTT
>TRBJ1-5|TRBV5-8|NA|15|NA
CASSLGGASNQPQHF
TGTGCCAGCAGCTTAGGTGGAGCTAGCAATCAGCCCCAGCATTTT
>TRBJ2-3|TRBV18|NA|13|NA
CASSPRVADTQYF
TGTGCCAGCTCACCTCGGGTGGCAGATACGCAGTATTTT
>TRBJ1-3|TRBV5-1|TRBD1|17|NA
CASSLAATGDSGNTIYF
TGCGCCAGCAGCTTGGCTGCGACAGGGGACTCTGGAAACACCATATATTTT
>TRBJ2-5|TRBV28|TRBD1|13|NA
CASSSGQQETQYF
TGTGCCAGCAGTTCGGGACAGCAAGAGACCCAGTACTTC
>TRBJ1-2|TRBV28|NA|14|NA
CASSFSRGGDGYTF
TGTGCCAGCAGTTTTTCCAGGGGTGGGGATGGCTACACCTTC
>TRBJ1-2|TRBV27|NA|14|NA
CASSLSEGLYGYTF
TGTGCCAGCAGTTTATCGGAGGGCCTCTATGGCTACACCTTC
>TRBJ2-6|TRBV7-6|NA|17|NA
CASSPRTANSGANVLTF
TGTGCCAGCAGCCCTAGGACAGCAAACTCTGGGGCCAACGTCCTGACTTTC
>TRBJ1-1|TRBV27|NA|16|NA
CASSFWAGRMNTEAFF
TGTGCCAGCAGTTTTTGGGCAGGAAGAATGAACACTGAAGCTTTCTTT
>TRBJ2-1|TRBV3-1/TRBV3-2|TRBD2|14|NA
CASSQLAGANEQFF
TGTGCCAGCAGCCAACTAGCGGGGGCAAATGAGCAGTTCTTC